Ten or more counts support the clone carrying this T cell receptor (beta chain). What it binds is not known. An equimolar mix of two oligonucleotides served as the beta constant-region primer for TRBC1 and TRBC2. TCRdb itself ran the UMI-ligation and nested PCR reads through MiXCR, one entry per CDR3 protein. The table includes 70,000 to 95,000 distinct CDR3 sequences, roughly 7% detected once. The data originate from a study of naive and memory T cell subsets. Points from the study as a whole: Clonotypes here are unpaired alpha or beta chain sequences.

This sequence originates from a human donor in good health. The sequenced sample was central memory CD4+ T cells from blood.

CDR3 coding DNA: TGTGCCAGCAGTTTGGTGCTGACAGCATCCTCTGGAAACACCATATATTTT. It yields the protein CASSLVLTASSGNTIYF. The chain uses TRBV12-3 or TRBV12-4 and TRBJ1-3; the D gene is possibly TRBD1 (5 bases). This CDR3 has 17 residues. V lost 3 bases to trimming and J lost 0 bases, with 15 bases between them.